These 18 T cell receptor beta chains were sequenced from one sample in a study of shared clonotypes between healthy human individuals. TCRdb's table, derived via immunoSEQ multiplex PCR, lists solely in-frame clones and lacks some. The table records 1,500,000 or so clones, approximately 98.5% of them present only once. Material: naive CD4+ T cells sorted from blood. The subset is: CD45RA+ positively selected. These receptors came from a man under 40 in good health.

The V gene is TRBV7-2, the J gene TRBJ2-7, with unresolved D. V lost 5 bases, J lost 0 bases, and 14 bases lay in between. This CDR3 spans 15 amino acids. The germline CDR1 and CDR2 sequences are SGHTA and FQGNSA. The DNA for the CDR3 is TGTGCCAGCAGCGCCGCCCGCGAGACCTCCTACGAGCAGTACTTC. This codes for CASSAARETSYEQYF.

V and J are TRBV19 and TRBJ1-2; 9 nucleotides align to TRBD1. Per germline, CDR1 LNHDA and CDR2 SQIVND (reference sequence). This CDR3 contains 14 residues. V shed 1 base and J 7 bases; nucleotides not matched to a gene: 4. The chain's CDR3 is CASSIGTGGFGYTF. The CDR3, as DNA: TGTGCCAGTAGTATAGGTACAGGGGGCTTTGGCTACACCTTC.

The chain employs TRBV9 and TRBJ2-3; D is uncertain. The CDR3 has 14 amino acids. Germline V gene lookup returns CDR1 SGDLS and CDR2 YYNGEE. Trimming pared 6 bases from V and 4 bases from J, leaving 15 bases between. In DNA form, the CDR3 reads TGTGCCAGCAAGGACCCCAGAGACCCAGATACGCAGTATTTT. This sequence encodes CASKDPRDPDTQYF.

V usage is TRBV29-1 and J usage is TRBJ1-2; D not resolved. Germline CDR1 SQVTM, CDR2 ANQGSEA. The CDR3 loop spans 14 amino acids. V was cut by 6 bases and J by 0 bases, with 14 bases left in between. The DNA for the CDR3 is TGCAGCGTAGCCTTTCTTTACGCTAACTATGGCTACACCTTC. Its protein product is CSVAFLYANYGYTF. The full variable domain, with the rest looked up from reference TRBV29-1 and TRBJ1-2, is SAVISQKPSRDICQRGTSLTIQCQVDSQVTMMFWYRQQPGQSLTLIATANQGSEATYESGFVIDKFPISRPNLTFSTLTVSNMSPEDSSIYLCSVAFLYANYGYTFGSGTRLTVV.

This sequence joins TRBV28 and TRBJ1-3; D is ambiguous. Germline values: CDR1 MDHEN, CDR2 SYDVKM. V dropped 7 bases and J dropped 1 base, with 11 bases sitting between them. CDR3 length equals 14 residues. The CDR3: CASKGITSGNTIYF. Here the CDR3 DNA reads TGTGCCAGCAAGGGAATAACATCTGGAAACACCATATATTTT. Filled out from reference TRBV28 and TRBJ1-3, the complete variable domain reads DVKVTQSSRYLVKRTGEKVFLECVQDMDHENMFWYRQDPGLGLRLIYFSYDVKMKEKGDIPEGYSVSREKKERFSLILESASTNQTSMYLCASKGITSGNTIYFGEGSWLTVV.

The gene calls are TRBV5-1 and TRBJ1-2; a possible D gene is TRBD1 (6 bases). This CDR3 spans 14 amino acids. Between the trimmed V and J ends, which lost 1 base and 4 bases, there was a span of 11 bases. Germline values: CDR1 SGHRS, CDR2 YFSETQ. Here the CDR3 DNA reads TGCGCCAGCAGCTTGATAGGGACAACCTATGGCTACACCTTC. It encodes CASSLIGTTYGYTF.

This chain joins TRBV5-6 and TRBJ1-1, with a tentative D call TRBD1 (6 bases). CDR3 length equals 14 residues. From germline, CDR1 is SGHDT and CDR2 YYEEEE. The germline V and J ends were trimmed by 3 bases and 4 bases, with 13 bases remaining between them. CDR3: CASSSLGGSTEAFF. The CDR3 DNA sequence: TGTGCCAGCAGCTCCCTAGGGGGTAGCACTGAAGCTTTCTTT.

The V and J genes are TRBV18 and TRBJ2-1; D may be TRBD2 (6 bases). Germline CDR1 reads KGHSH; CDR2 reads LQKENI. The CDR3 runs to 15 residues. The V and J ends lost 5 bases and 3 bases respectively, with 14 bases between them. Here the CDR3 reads CASSAREFSYNEQFF. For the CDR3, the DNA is TGTGCCAGCTCAGCCCGGGAGTTCAGCTACAATGAGCAGTTCTTC. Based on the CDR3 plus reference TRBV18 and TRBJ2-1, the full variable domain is NAGVMQNPRHLVRRRGQEARLRCSPMKGHSHVYWYRQLPEEGLKFMVYLQKENIIDESGMPKERFSAEFPKEGPSILRIQQVVRGDSAAYFCASSAREFSYNEQFFGPGTRLTVL.

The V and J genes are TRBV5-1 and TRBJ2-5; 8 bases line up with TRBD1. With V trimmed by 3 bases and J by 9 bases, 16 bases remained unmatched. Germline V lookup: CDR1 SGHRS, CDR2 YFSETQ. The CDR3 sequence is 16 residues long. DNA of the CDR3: TGCGCCAGCAGCTACTGGGGACAGGTGGGGTACTCGGCCCAGTACTTC. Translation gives CASSYWGQVGYSAQYF.

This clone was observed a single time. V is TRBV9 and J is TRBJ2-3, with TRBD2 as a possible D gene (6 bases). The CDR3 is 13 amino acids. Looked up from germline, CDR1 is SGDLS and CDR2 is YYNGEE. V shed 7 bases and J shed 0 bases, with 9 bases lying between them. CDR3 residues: CASGRTSTDTQYF. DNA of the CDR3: TGTGCCAGCGGGAGGACTAGCACAGATACGCAGTATTTT. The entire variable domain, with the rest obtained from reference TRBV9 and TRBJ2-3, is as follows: DSGVTQTPKHLITATGQRVTLRCSPRSGDLSVYWYQQSLDQGLQFLIQYYNGEERAKGNILERFSAQQFPDLHSELNLSSLELGDSALYFCASGRTSTDTQYFGPGTRLTVL.

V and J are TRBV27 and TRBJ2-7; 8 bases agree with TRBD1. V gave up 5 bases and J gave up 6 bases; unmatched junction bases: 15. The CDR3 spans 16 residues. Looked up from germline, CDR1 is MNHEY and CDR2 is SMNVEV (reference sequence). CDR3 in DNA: TGTGCCAGCAGTCCTGGACAGGGTGCCTTATTGCGCGAGCAGTACTTC. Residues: CASSPGQGALLREQYF.

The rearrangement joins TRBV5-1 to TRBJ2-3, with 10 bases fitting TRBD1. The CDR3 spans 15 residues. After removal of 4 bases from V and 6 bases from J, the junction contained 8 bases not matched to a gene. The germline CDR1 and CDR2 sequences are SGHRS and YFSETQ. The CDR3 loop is CASSLPGQGRDTQYF. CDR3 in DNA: TGCGCCAGCAGCCTACCGGGACAGGGGCGTGATACGCAGTATTTT.

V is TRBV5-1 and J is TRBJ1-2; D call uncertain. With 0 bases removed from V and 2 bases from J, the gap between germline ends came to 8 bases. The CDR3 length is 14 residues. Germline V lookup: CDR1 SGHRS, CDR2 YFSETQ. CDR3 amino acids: CASSLESGNYGYTF. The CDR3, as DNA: TGCGCCAGCAGCTTGGAGTCTGGGAACTATGGCTACACCTTC.

For the CDR3, the DNA is TGTGCCAGCTCAATGGCAGGGTCCTACACTGAAGCTTTCTTT. Translating it yields CASSMAGSYTEAFF. The V gene is TRBV18, the J gene TRBJ1-1; possible D gene TRBD1, 5 bases. Germline V gives CDR1 KGHSH, CDR2 LQKENI. Trimming removed 5 bases at V and 3 bases at J, with 13 bases between. CDR3 length equals 14 residues. The full variable domain, rest sourced from reference TRBV18 and TRBJ1-1, is NAGVMQNPRHLVRRRGQEARLRCSPMKGHSHVYWYRQLPEEGLKFMVYLQKENIIDESGMPKERFSAEFPKEGPSILRIQQVVRGDSAAYFCASSMAGSYTEAFFGQGTRLTVV.

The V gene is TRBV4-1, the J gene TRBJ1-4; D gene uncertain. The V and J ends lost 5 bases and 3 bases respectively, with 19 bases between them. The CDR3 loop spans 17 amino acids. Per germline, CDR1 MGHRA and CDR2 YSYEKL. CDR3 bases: TGCGCCAGCAGCTACCGCGGTTCATGGAGCGCTAATGAAAAACTGTTTTTT. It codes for CASSYRGSWSANEKLFF.

CDR3 sequence: CASSTRMGGYEQYF. The CDR3, as DNA: TGTGCCAGCAGTACCCGGATGGGTGGGTACGAGCAGTACTTC. The rearrangement uses TRBV28 and TRBJ2-7; D is ambiguous. Germline values: CDR1 MDHEN, CDR2 SYDVKM. Trimming shortened V by 5 bases and J by 4 bases, and 15 bases separated the two germline ends. This CDR3 comprises 14 residues.

Here the CDR3 reads CASSLESAAYNEQFF. The CDR3 nucleotides read TGCGCCAGCAGCTTGGAGAGCGCCGCCTACAATGAGCAGTTCTTC. The chain employs TRBV5-1 and TRBJ2-1; D is undetermined. The CDR3 covers 15 residues. Germline V gene lookup returns CDR1 SGHRS and CDR2 YFSETQ. V shed 0 bases and J shed 2 bases, with 9 bases lying between them.

CDR3 loop: CASSPTGVTYGYTF. DNA of the CDR3: TGTGCCAGCAGCCCGACAGGGGTAACCTATGGCTACACCTTC. V and J are TRBV9 and TRBJ1-2; 8 positions agree with TRBD1. Germline values: CDR1 SGDLS, CDR2 YYNGEE. The CDR3 loop spans 14 amino acids. V shed 4 bases and J 4 bases; nucleotides not matched to a gene: 6.